This is a list of T cell receptor beta chains from one sample in a study of T-cell memory formation after mild COVID-19. TCRdb fed the 5' RACE reads into MiXCR, producing one record per CDR3 protein. The table has about 470,000 distinct CDR3 sequences, over 15% seen once. What was sequenced was PBMCs or a T cell subset sorted from them (not recorded which). All receptors derive from an adult woman who had mild COVID-19 (a few samples of this study predate the infection). Cell type and time point are not known. Both conserved end residues are part of each CDR3. Fields, in order: clone size, V gene, D gene, J gene, CDR3 protein, CDR3 DNA. The D gene is left open where the match is weak. Not every row has a clone size; where given, it reads once, few, many or a size class.

NA	TRBV4-3	TRBD2	TRBJ2-1	CASSQESGRAYNEQFF	TGCGCCAGCAGCCAAGAGAGCGGGAGGGCTTACAATGAGCAGTTCTTC
NA	TRBV14	NA	TRBJ1-1	CASSQERWDTEAFF	TGTGCCAGCAGCCAAGAGAGGTGGGACACTGAAGCTTTCTTT
NA	TRBV6-6	TRBD1	TRBJ2-3	CASSYLVFPRGHTDTQYF	TGTGCCAGCAGTTACCTCGTCTTTCCCAGGGGGCACACAGATACGCAGTATTTT
few	TRBV6-6	NA	TRBJ1-1	CASSYLPSTEAFF	TGTGCCAGCAGTTACTTACCTTCCACTGAAGCTTTCTTT
few	TRBV12-3/TRBV12-4	TRBD2	TRBJ2-1	CASSPSGRGTYNEQFF	TGTGCCAGCAGTCCTAGCGGGAGAGGGACCTACAATGAGCAGTTCTTC
NA	TRBV4-1	NA	TRBJ1-1	CASSQDHGNTEAFF	TGCGCCAGCAGCCAAGATCATGGGAACACTGAAGCTTTCTTT
NA	TRBV7-3	NA	TRBJ2-1	CASSLGGVGSHNEQFF	TGTGCCAGCAGCTTAGGAGGGGTAGGATCCCACAATGAGCAGTTCTTC
few	TRBV12-3/TRBV12-4	TRBD1	TRBJ2-1	CASSLTGASNNEQFF	TGTGCCAGCAGTTTGACAGGGGCAAGTAACAATGAGCAGTTCTTC
few	TRBV29-1	NA	TRBJ2-1	CSVGKGVYNEQFF	TGCAGCGTTGGGAAGGGGGTCTACAATGAGCAGTTCTTC
many	TRBV20-1	NA	TRBJ2-7	CSAPDWVNSYEQYF	TGCAGTGCCCCCGACTGGGTCAACTCCTACGAGCAGTACTTC
few	TRBV10-3	NA	TRBJ1-2	CAISERGLYGYTF	TGTGCCATCAGTGAGCGGGGACTCTATGGCTACACCTTC
few	TRBV5-6	NA	TRBJ1-4	CASSRDIAVNEKLFF	TGTGCCAGCAGCCGGGACATCGCTGTTAATGAAAAACTGTTTTTT
many	TRBV12-3/TRBV12-4	NA	TRBJ1-5	CASSFSGNQPQHF	TGTGCCAGCAGTTTCTCAGGCAATCAGCCCCAGCATTTT
NA	TRBV4-1	TRBD2	TRBJ2-7	CASSPLLAGGNEQYF	TGCGCCAGCAGCCCACTGCTAGCGGGAGGGAACGAGCAGTACTTC
NA	TRBV6-5	NA	TRBJ1-2	CASSYSRGGYTF	TGTGCCAGCAGTTACTCACGGGGTGGCTACACCTTC
few	TRBV12-3/TRBV12-4	TRBD2	TRBJ2-5	CASSSLVASGGQETQYF	TGTGCCAGCAGTTCCCTGGTCGCTAGCGGGGGACAAGAGACCCAGTACTTC
NA	TRBV10-3	TRBD1	TRBJ1-1	CAVRPPGGSAEAFF	TGTGCCGTCCGCCCCCCAGGGGGCAGCGCTGAAGCTTTCTTT
few	TRBV6-2/TRBV6-3	TRBD1	TRBJ2-7	CASSYSGQGVYEQYF	TGTGCCAGCAGTTACTCCGGACAGGGCGTTTACGAGCAGTACTTC
few	TRBV29-1	TRBD1	TRBJ1-1	CSVDLRTGGLMNTEAFF	TGCAGCGTGGACTTAAGGACAGGGGGGCTTATGAACACTGAAGCTTTCTTT
many	TRBV7-8	TRBD2	TRBJ2-2	CASSRPTRTSLAGELFF	TGTGCCAGCAGCCGCCCAACCCGGACTAGCTTAGCCGGGGAGCTGTTTTTT
NA	TRBV30	TRBD2	TRBJ2-5	CAWRPSGGRGTQYF	TGTGCCTGGAGACCGAGCGGGGGTCGAGGGACCCAGTACTTC
few	TRBV20-1	NA	TRBJ2-7	CSAVTLSYYEQYF	TGCAGTGCTGTTACTCTATCATACTACGAGCAGTACTTC
NA	TRBV30	TRBD2	TRBJ2-3	CAWSVRSSGRADTQYF	TGTGCCTGGAGTGTAAGGTCTAGCGGGAGGGCAGATACGCAGTATTTT
few	TRBV12-3/TRBV12-4	TRBD1	TRBJ1-1	CASSLGQGRNTEAFF	TGTGCCAGCAGTTTAGGACAGGGGCGGAACACTGAAGCTTTCTTT
NA	TRBV24-1	NA	TRBJ2-1	CATSDFTDSEQFF	TGTGCCACCAGTGATTTTACAGACAGTGAGCAGTTCTTC
NA	TRBV10-1	NA	TRBJ1-1	CASSVPTPGGAARNTEAFF	TGCGCCAGCAGTGTTCCCACTCCTGGGGGCGCGGCCCGCAACACTGAAGCTTTCTTT